These T cell receptor beta chains were read from a single sample in a study of prognosis after radiotherapy for stage I lung cancer. TCRdb re-called the multiplex PCR reads with MiXCR, one entry per CDR3 protein. The repertoire consists of around 26,000 distinct CDR3 sequences, with around 46% occurring once and the leading ten covering around 14%. Sequenced here: PBMCs, sampled before or after stereotactic body radiation therapy (not recorded which). The source is a donor aged 50 or older with non-small cell lung cancer. Both conserved end residues are part of each CDR3.

CDR3,V,J
CSAGDRGQGTGELFF,TRBV20-1,TRBJ2-2
CASTRSAGQNTGELFF,TRBV9,TRBJ2-2
CASSLDSAGTDTQYF,TRBV11-2,TRBJ2-3
CASSLGSFSWNTEAFF,TRBV12-3/TRBV12-4,TRBJ1-1
CATSDGRTVAGDQPQHF,TRBV24-1,TRBJ1-5
CASSYSNGYYPNTGELFF,TRBV6-5,TRBJ2-2
CASSQDRDYLYEQYF,TRBV4-2,TRBJ2-7
CASSLDVGAPYEQYF,TRBV11-2,TRBJ2-7
CPSSQLVRGYEHYF,TRBV6-1,TRBJ2-7
CASSIRGGTEAFF,TRBV19,TRBJ1-1
CASSLGLAGGGSDTQYF,TRBV7-9,TRBJ2-3
CATCTGGSRELFF,TRBV12-3/TRBV12-4,TRBJ2-2
CASSQGPFSTDTQYF,TRBV19,TRBJ2-3
CASSPRPGQVINEQFF,TRBV18,TRBJ2-1
CASSSSGYRQPQHF,TRBV6-9,TRBJ1-5
CASSQDLRGFGYTF,TRBV4-1,TRBJ1-2
CASSLGPLSSYEQYF,TRBV28,TRBJ2-7
CASITSGGKNYGYTF,TRBV28,TRBJ1-2
CASSVSHGTQNYEQYF,TRBV7-2,TRBJ2-7
CASSYSTPMGNEQFF,TRBV27,TRBJ2-1
CATYASSSGATEAFF,TRBV6-1,TRBJ1-1
CASSVGLAGAAATGELFF,TRBV9,TRBJ2-2
CASSQDWTQGAGNTIYF,TRBV4-3,TRBJ1-3
CASSYIGAGSEQYF,TRBV5-5,TRBJ2-7
CASSWADSDTQYF,TRBV18,TRBJ2-3
CASSQDRGSYEQYF,TRBV11-1,TRBJ2-7
CASRGLSGGYEQYF,TRBV12-3/TRBV12-4,TRBJ2-7
CASSLSNLKGGGAVEETQYF,TRBV7-9,TRBJ2-5
CASNTPGQGYEQYF,TRBV28,TRBJ2-7
CSSSSDRSPTYEQYF,TRBV27,TRBJ2-7
CASSQGGRGSYGYTF,TRBV3-1,TRBJ1-2
CASIWAGGQRAGELFF,TRBV6-1,TRBJ2-2
CASSQGLRLAGDEQFF,TRBV4-3,TRBJ2-1
CASSPVLSKQYF,TRBV18,TRBJ2-7
CASSSLSLNSEAFF,TRBV6-5,TRBJ1-1
CASSPGLRRNTEAFF,TRBV11-2,TRBJ1-1
CASSKPKGAYEQYF,TRBV5-1,TRBJ2-7
CASSQAGINTGELFF,TRBV4-3,TRBJ2-2
CATSDLSGADPNEQFF,TRBV24-1,TRBJ2-1
CASTRTGPKDTEAFF,TRBV18,TRBJ1-1
CASSFNLEHFF,TRBV28,TRBJ2-1
CASASLGEQYF,TRBV18,TRBJ2-7
CASSLKRSSYEQYF,TRBV11-2,TRBJ2-7
CAWSVDPEKRGRAFF,TRBV30,TRBJ1-1
CASSLSGSDNQPQHF,TRBV4-1,TRBJ1-5
CASGQGLAGTETQYF,TRBV14,TRBJ2-5
CASTPSSASGTQYF,TRBV7-2,TRBJ2-5
CASSYLRVQSQHF,TRBV6-2/TRBV6-3,TRBJ1-5
CSASGPLNNEQFF,TRBV20-1,TRBJ2-1
CASSNTPNTEAFF,TRBV27,TRBJ1-1
CASSGDPANYGYTF,TRBV2,TRBJ1-2
CASSIDDRGLQPQHF,TRBV19,TRBJ1-5
CASGVKTNTGELFF,TRBV6-8,TRBJ2-2
CASSKTKRNTEAFF,TRBV3-2,TRBJ1-1
CASSIDLIRSYEQYF,TRBV19,TRBJ2-7
CASSIFRTGANVLTF,TRBV19,TRBJ2-6
CSAENSGNTIYF,TRBV20-1,TRBJ1-3
CASSLSGQVTDTQYF,TRBV7-9,TRBJ2-3